In this sample, the clone carrying this T cell receptor beta chain turned up once. This CDR3 spans 15 amino acids. The V gene's germline CDR1 is KGHDR and CDR2 SFDVKD. Trimming at V came to 7 bases and at J to 7 bases, leaving 10 bases not matched to a gene. In the original processing: Amplification from reference gene primers served as the basis for estimated nucleated cell counts. Here immunoSEQ multiplex PCR was the method, and the copy in TCRdb shows in-frame clones only, minus some. That table gives V, J and clone size, and the DNA gave D and trimming. The sample records approximately 150,000 clones, approximately 84% being singletons. The data were taken from a study of blood T cell repertoires in COVID-19. About the study: Sites in the United States, Italy and Spain provided acute and convalescent COVID-19 samples.

This clonotype was obtained from a human donor with acute or convalescent COVID-19. The donor label of this sample is uncertain. V gene TRBV24-1 combines with J gene TRBJ2-1, with TRBD1 identical over 9 bases. The source material was peripheral blood. The CDR3 DNA sequence: TGTGCCACCAGGCCGACCGGGACAGGGTCGAATGAGCAGTTCTTC. Its protein is CATRPTGTGSNEQFF.